The clone carrying this T cell receptor (beta chain) has a handful of counts. The V segment lost 8 bases and the J segment 6 bases; nucleotides outside the gene matches: 1. This CDR3 contains 12 residues. Germline CDR1 SNHLY, CDR2 FYNNEI. Donation came from healthy Caucasian individuals in Russia who were aged about 6 to 95. PBMCs were isolated at a quantity of at least 7 million per sample. This record belongs to a study of blood T cells in healthy people across ages. Across the study: Template switching captured about one barcoded beta molecule per two T cells.

A second PCR of 7 to 11 cycles used a sample-barcoded 5' primer and a J-beta primer mix. Each CDR3 protein gets one entry after TCRdb re-called the 5' RACE reads with MiXCR. The sample consists of approximately 780,000 distinct CDR3 sequences, around 25% of them appearing once. This same sample was also taken into another study, of T cells of mothers and their children. That work contributes: With unrelated pairs as the comparison, related mother-child pairs had a slightly higher overlap that was not significant.

This sequence was found in a boy aged 5-17 years in good health. Sequenced material: blood. The gene calls are TRBV2 and TRBJ2-1; 10 bases match TRBD1. The CDR3 DNA sequence: TGTGCCAGCGGACAGGGGGGCAATGAGCAGTTCTTC. It is translated as CASGQGGNEQFF.